These 7 T cell receptor beta chains were sequenced from one sample in a study of blood T cell repertoires in COVID-19. This table comes from immunoSEQ multiplex PCR, and its TCRdb copy is limited to in-frame clones, with some not included. Of 250,000 or so clones detected, roughly nine tenths appear once; the ten largest clones hold 3.5% to 5%. Sequencing was performed on peripheral blood. The receptors originated from a woman aged 40 to 49 who had recovered from COVID-19.

The chain has TRBV7-2 and TRBJ1-2; 8 bases are shared with TRBD1. This CDR3 is built from 16 residues. The V gene end was trimmed by 1 base and the J gene end by 3 bases; junction bases not matched to a gene: 7. CDR1 and CDR2 from the germline V gene are SGHTA and FQGNSA. The CDR3 here is CASSLVGQGTDYGYTF. The CDR3 DNA reads TGTGCCAGCAGCTTAGTCGGACAGGGTACGGACTATGGCTACACCTTC.

The J gene is TRBJ1-1, the V gene TRBV9; 8 positions agree with TRBD1. Germline loops: CDR1 SGDLS, CDR2 YYNGEE. Trimming took 2 bases from V and 3 from J; bases not matched to a gene: 3. The CDR3 spans 14 residues. Written as DNA, the CDR3 is TGTGCCAGCAGCGTCGGGACAGGTCACACTGAAGCTTTCTTT. Protein: CASSVGTGHTEAFF.

This chain joins TRBV19 and TRBJ2-5; TRBD2 is a possible D gene (6 bases). Trimming took 3 bases from V and 7 from J, leaving 18 bases between them. Per germline, CDR1 LNHDA and CDR2 SQIVND (reference sequence). This CDR3 is 15 amino acids long. The CDR3 loop is CASSIGGASSRTQYF. The CDR3 region has the DNA TGTGCCAGTAGTATCGGGGGAGCCTCTTCCCGGACCCAGTACTTC. The variable domain in full, completed from reference TRBV19 and TRBJ2-5, reads DGGITQSPKYLFRKEGQNVTLSCEQNLNHDAMYWYRQDPGQGLRLIYYSQIVNDFQKGDIAEGYSVSREKKESFPLTVTSAQKNPTAFYLCASSIGGASSRTQYFGPGTRLLVL.

V gene TRBV27 combines with J gene TRBJ2-7; the match to TRBD1 covers 8 bases. Unmatched junction bases numbered 9, after V lost 8 bases and J lost 6 bases. Germline values: CDR1 MNHEY, CDR2 SMNVEV (reference sequence). The CDR3 length is 13 residues. The CDR3 DNA is TGTGCCAGCGGACAAGGACAGGGAGGCGAGCAGTACTTC. Translated: CASGQGQGGEQYF.

The V gene is TRBV7-9, the J gene TRBJ2-2; 7 nucleotides agree with TRBD1. The V gene's germline CDR1 is SEHNR and CDR2 FQNEAQ (reference sequence). This CDR3 spans 16 amino acids. V was clipped by 1 base and J by 1 base; unmatched bases: 3. CDR3 sequence reads: CASSLERTGNTGELFF. The CDR3 DNA reads TGTGCCAGCAGCTTAGAGCGGACAGGGAACACCGGGGAGCTGTTTTTT. The full variable domain, rest sourced from reference TRBV7-9 and TRBJ2-2, is DTGVSQNPRHKITKRGQNVTFRCDPISEHNRLYWYRQTLGQGPEFLTYFQNEAQLEKSRLLSDRFSAERPKGSFSTLEIQRTEQGDSAMYLCASSLERTGNTGELFFGEGSRLTVL.

The rearrangement uses TRBV4-1 and TRBJ1-2; 8 bases match TRBD1. Per the germline V gene, CDR1 is MGHRA and CDR2 is YSYEKL. J lost 4 bases, V lost 1 base, and 5 bases had no gene match. CDR3 length: 15 residues. Here the CDR3 DNA reads TGCGCCAGCAGCCAAGGGGACAGGAGTAGCTATGGCTACACCTTC. Amino acids: CASSQGDRSSYGYTF.

The rearrangement joins TRBV9 to TRBJ2-1, with D perhaps matching TRBD1 (6 bases). The V gene lost 2 bases and the J gene lost 4 bases, with 10 bases spanning the gap. The CDR3 has 14 amino acids. Germline CDR1 SGDLS, CDR2 YYNGEE. The DNA of the CDR3 is TGTGCCAGCAGCGTTGGGGGCATTTACAATGAGCAGTTCTTC. Translated, it gives CASSVGGIYNEQFF.